This TCR beta chain was retrieved from a study of metastatic and nonmetastatic thyroid tumors. As for the study in general: Malignant thyroid and benign thyroid patients provided blood and tumor or nodule tissue whose repertoires were compared.

Findings and limits, study-wide: Benign nodules reportedly had significantly lower TCR beta diversity than malignant thyroid tumors in blood and tumor.

The V and J ends lost 5 bases and 1 base, in that order; junction bases with no gene match: 11. Germline assignment: CDR1 SGHRS and CDR2 YFSETQ. The CDR3 is 16 residues long. Turning to this clone: Its antigen is currently unknown.

Treatment of any kind had been given to no patient before thyroid surgery. Authors' processing steps: For papillary thyroid cancer, a distant-metastasis classifier was constructed from CDR3 differences observed across clinicopathological groups. TCRdb called clones again from the PCR reads with MiXCR. These V and J calls are TCRdb output, not the study's own analysis. Of about 6,200 clones listed, around 33% are singletons. The V and J genes are TRBV5-1 and TRBJ1-2, with TRBD1 matching 7 bases. The clonotype originates from a female donor with papillary thyroid cancer or a benign thyroid nodule (not recorded which). Some clones in this sample may be carry-over from other donors' samples. Input material: adjacent normal tissue. CDR3 in amino acids: CASRAGDRVINYGYTF. CDR3 in DNA: TGCGCCAGCAGGGCCGGAGACAGGGTAATTAACTATGGCTACACCTTC.